The T cell receptor (beta chain) described here comes from a study of beta chain features in type 1 diabetes. The wider study: The examined sorted cells totaled fewer than 140 million across samples.

Reverse transcribing all isolated RNA meant expressed TCRB transcripts were sequenced. An average of about 3.5 million reads was obtained for naive, central memory and regulatory T cell samples. The method was immunoSEQ multiplex PCR; TCRdb's version includes in-frame clones alone and lacks a portion of them. Here the sample spans just over 600,000 clones, roughly a sixth being singletons. A remark on this clone: Its antigen remains unknown.

Germline CDR1 is DFQATT and CDR2 is SNEGSKA (reference sequence). This CDR3 is 11 amino acids long. Trimming removed 1 base at V and 6 bases at J, with 7 bases between. Purity exceeding 95% was reached by all sorted populations. Whole-study findings and limits: A greater similarity of naive, central memory and Treg TCRB repertoires was seen among patients than among healthy donors.

The specimen was naive CD4+ T cells from blood. The chain uses TRBV20-1 and TRBJ2-7, with D unresolved. This TCR derives from a man in his late teens or twenties in good health. In DNA form, the CDR3 reads TGCAGTGCTAGAGTGGCGACCGAGCAGTACTTC. Translated: CSARVATEQYF.